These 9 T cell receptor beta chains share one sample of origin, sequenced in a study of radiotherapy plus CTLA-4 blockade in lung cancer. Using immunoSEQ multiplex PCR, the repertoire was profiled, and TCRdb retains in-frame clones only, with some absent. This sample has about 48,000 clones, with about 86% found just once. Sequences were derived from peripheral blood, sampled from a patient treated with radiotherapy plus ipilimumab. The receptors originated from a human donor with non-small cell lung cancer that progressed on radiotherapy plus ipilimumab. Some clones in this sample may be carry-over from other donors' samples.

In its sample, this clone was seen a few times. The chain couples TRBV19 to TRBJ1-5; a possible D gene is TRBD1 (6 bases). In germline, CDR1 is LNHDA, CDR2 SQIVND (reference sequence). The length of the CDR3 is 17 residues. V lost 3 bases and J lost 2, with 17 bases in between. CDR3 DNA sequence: TGTGCCAGTAGTATCGAACATTGGACAGCGGGCAATCAGCCCCAGCATTTT. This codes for CASSIEHWTAGNQPQHF.

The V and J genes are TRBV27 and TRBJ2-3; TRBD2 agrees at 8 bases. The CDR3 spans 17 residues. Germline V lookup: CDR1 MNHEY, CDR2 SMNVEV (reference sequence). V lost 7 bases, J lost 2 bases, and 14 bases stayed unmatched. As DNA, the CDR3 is TGTGCCAGCACCCCCCGATCCGGGGGGGGTTCCACAGATACGCAGTATTTT. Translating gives CASTPRSGGGSTDTQYF.

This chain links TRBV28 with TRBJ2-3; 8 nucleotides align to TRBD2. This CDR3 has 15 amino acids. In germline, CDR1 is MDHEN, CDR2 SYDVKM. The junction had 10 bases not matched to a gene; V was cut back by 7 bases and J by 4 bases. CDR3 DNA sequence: TGTGCCAGCAACCACGCGGGGGGCCCCTCAGATACGCAGTATTTT. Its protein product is CASNHAGGPSDTQYF.

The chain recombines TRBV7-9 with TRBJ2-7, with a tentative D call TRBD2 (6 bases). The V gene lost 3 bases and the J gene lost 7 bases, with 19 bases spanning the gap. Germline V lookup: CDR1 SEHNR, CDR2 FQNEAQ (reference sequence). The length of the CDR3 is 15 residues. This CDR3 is CASSLSGVSSGEQYF. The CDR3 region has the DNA TGTGCCAGCAGCTTGTCGGGGGTTTCCAGCGGAGAGCAGTACTTC.

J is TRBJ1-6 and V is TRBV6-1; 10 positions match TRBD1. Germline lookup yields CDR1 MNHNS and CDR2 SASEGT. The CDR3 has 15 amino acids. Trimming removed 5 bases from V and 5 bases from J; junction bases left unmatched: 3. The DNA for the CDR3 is TGTGCCAGCAGTAGACAGGGGGCAGATAATTCACCCCTCCACTTT. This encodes CASSRQGADNSPLHF.

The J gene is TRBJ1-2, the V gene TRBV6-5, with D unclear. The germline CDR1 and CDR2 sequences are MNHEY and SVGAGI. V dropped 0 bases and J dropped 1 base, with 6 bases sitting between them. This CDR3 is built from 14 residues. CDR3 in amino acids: CASSYSGLNYGYTF. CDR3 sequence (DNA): TGTGCCAGCAGTTACTCAGGACTTAACTATGGCTACACCTTC.

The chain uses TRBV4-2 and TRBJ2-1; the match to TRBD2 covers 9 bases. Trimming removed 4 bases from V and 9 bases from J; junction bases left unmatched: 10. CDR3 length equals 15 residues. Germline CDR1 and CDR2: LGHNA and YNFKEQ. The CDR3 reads CASSPQVAGEGEQFF. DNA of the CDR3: TGTGCCAGCAGCCCCCAGGTAGCGGGGGAGGGTGAGCAGTTCTTC.

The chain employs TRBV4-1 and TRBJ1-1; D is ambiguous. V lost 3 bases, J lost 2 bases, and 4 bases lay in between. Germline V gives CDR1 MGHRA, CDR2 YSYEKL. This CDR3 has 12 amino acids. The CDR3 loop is CASSQTNTEAFF. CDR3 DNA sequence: TGCGCCAGCAGCCAGACTAACACTGAAGCTTTCTTT.

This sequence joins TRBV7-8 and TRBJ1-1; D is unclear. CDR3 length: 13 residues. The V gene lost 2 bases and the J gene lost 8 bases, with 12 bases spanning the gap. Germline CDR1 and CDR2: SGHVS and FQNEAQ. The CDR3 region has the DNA TGTGCCAGCAGCTTAAGCCCAGGTAAAGAAGCTTTCTTT. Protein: CASSLSPGKEAFF.